This entry features one TCR beta chain sequence. Trimming removed 2 bases at V and 2 bases at J, with 7 bases between. This CDR3 is built from 13 residues. Per the germline V gene, CDR1 is MNHNS and CDR2 is SASEGT. This entry belongs to a study of blood T cell repertoires in COVID-19. The wider study: COVID-19 samples from acute and convalescent phases originated in the United States, Italy and Spain. T cells, B-cell-depleted T cells, or PBMCs supplied cDNA or gDNA.

Authors' data handling: By means of reference gene primer amplification, nucleated cell counts were estimated. Measured with immunoSEQ multiplex PCR; TCRdb has only the in-frame clones, and not every one. The DNA gave D and trimming, while V, J and clone size come from that table. This table holds about 300,000 clones, around 88% found once. The material sequenced was peripheral blood. V and J are TRBV6-1 and TRBJ2-7; no firm D call. This receptor was identified in a woman aged 25 to 39 who had recovered from COVID-19. This CDR3 is CASSEIPAYEQYF. CDR3 in DNA: TGTGCCAGCAGTGAAATACCAGCCTACGAGCAGTACTTC.